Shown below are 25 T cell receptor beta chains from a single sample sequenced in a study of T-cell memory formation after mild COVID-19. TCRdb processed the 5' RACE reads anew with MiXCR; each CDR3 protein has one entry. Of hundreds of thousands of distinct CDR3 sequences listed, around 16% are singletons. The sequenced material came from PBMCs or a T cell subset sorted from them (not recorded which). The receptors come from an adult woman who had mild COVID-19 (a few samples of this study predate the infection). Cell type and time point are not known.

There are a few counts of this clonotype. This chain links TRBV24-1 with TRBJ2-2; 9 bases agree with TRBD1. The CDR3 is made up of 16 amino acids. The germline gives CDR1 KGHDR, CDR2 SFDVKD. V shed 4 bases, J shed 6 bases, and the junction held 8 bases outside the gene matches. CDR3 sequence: CATSDPTGTGPGELFF. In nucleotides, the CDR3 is TGTGCCACCAGTGACCCCACCGGGACAGGGCCCGGGGAGCTGTTTTTT.

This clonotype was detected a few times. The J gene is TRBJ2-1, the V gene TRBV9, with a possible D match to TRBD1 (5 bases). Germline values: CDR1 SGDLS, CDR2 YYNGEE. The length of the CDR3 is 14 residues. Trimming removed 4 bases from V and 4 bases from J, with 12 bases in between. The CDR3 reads CASSIGDRYNEQFF. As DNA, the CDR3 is TGTGCCAGCAGCATAGGCGACAGATACAATGAGCAGTTCTTC.

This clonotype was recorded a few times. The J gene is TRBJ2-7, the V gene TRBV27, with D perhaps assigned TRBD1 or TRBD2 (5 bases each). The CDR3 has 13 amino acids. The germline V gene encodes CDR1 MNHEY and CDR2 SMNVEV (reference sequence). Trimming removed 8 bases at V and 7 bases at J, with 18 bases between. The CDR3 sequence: CASGTALLGEQYF. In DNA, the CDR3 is TGTGCCAGCGGGACGGCCCTCCTTGGGGAGCAGTACTTC.

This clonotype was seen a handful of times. CDR3 sequence reads: CASSGPGQGLGEQYF. The CDR3 region has the DNA TGTGCCAGCAGTGGACCGGGACAGGGACTCGGAGAGCAGTACTTC. The V gene is TRBV4-2, the J gene TRBJ2-7, with 9 bases that match TRBD1. Looked up from germline, CDR1 is LGHNA and CDR2 is YNFKEQ. V was clipped by 6 bases and J by 7 bases; unmatched bases: 13. CDR3 length: 15 residues.

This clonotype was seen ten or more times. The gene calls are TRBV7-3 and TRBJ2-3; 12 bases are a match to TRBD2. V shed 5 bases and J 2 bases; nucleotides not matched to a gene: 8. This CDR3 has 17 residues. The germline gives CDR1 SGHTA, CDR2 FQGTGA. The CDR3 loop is CASSRPPSGGATDTQYF. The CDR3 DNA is TGTGCCAGCAGCCGTCCCCCTAGCGGGGGGGCCACAGATACGCAGTATTTT.

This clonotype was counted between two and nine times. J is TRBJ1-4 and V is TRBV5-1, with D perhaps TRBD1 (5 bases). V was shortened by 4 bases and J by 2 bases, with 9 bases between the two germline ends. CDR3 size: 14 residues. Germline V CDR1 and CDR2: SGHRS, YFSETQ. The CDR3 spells CASSGGMTNEKLFF. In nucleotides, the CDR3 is TGCGCCAGCAGCGGGGGGATGACTAATGAAAAACTGTTTTTT.

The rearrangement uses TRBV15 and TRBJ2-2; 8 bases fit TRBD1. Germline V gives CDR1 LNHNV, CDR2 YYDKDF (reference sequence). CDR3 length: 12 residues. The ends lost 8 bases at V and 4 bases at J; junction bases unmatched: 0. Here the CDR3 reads CATGQGTGELFF. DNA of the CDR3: TGTGCCACCGGACAGGGCACCGGGGAGCTGTTTTTT.

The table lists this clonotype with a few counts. The CDR3 is CATSFGGSVSEAFF. CDR3 in DNA: TGTGCCACTTCGTTTGGGGGTTCCGTGTCTGAAGCTTTCTTT. The V and J genes are TRBV28 and TRBJ1-1; tentative D call: TRBD1 (5 bases). V dropped 10 bases and J dropped 6 bases, with 21 bases sitting between them. Germline V gives CDR1 MDHEN, CDR2 SYDVKM. The CDR3 loop spans 14 amino acids.

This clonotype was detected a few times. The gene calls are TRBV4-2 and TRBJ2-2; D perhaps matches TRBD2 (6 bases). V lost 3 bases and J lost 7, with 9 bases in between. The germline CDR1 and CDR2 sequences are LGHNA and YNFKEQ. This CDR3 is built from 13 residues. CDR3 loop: CASSQAGFGELFF. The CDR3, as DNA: TGTGCCAGCAGCCAGGCGGGGTTCGGGGAGCTGTTTTTT.

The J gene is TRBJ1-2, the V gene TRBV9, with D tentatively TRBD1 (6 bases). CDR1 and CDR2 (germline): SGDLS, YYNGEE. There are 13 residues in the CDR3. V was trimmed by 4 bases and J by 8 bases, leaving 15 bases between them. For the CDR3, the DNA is TGTGCCAGCAGCCCTGGACAGCAGTGGGGCTACACCTTC. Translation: CASSPGQQWGYTF.

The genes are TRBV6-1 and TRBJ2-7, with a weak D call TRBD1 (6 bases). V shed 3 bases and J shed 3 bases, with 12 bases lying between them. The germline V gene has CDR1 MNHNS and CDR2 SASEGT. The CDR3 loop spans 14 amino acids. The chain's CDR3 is CASSEFQGNYEQYF. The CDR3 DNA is TGTGCCAGCAGTGAGTTTCAGGGGAACTACGAGCAGTACTTC.

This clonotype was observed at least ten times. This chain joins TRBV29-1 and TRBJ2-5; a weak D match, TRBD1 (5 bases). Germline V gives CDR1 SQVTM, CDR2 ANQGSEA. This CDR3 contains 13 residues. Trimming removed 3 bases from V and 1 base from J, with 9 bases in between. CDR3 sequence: CSVDLGPQETQYF. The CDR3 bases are TGCAGCGTTGACCTGGGGCCCCAAGAGACCCAGTACTTC.

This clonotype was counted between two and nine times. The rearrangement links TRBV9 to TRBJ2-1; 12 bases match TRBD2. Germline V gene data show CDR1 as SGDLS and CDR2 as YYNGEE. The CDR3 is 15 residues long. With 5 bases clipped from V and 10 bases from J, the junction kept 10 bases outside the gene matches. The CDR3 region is CASSYRTSGKSEQFF. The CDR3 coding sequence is TGTGCCAGCAGTTACCGGACTAGCGGGAAGTCGGAGCAGTTCTTC.

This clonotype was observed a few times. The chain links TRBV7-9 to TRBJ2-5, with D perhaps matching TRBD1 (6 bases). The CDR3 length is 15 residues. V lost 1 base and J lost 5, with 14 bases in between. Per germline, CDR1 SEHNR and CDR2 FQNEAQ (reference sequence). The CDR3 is CASSLGSGVAETQYF. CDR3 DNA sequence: TGTGCCAGCAGCTTAGGGTCAGGGGTGGCGGAGACCCAGTACTTC.

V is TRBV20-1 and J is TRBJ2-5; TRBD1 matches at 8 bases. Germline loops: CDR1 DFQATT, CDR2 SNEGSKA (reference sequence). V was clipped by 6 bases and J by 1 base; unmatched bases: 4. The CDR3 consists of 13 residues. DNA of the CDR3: TGCAGTGCCGAACAGGGGGTCCAAGAGACCCAGTACTTC. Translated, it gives CSAEQGVQETQYF.

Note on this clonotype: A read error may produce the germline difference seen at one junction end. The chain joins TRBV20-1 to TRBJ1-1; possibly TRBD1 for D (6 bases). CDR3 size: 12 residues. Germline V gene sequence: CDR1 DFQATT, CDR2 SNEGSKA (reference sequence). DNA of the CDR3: TGCAGTGCTTGGGGGGGGGACACTGAACCTTTCTTT. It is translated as CSAWGGDTEPFF.

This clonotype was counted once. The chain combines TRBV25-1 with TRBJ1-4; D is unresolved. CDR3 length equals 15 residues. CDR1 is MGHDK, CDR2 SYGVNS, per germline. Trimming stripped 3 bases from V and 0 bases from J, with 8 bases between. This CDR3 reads CASSEVAATNEKLFF. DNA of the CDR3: TGTGCCAGCAGTGAGGTGGCAGCAACTAATGAAAAACTGTTTTTT.

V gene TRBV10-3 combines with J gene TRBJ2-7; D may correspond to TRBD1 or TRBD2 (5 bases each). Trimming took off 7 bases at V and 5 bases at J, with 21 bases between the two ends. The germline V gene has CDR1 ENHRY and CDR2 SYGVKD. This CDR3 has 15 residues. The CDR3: CAIKGQRSEGHEQYF. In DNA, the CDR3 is TGTGCCATCAAGGGTCAGAGGTCCGAGGGGCACGAGCAGTACTTC.

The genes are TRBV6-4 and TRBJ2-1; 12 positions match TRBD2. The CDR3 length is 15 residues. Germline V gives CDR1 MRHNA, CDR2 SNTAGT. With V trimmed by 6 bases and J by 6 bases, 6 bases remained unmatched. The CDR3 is CASRQLAGGLNEQFF. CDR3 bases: TGTGCCAGCAGACAACTAGCGGGGGGCCTCAATGAGCAGTTCTTC.

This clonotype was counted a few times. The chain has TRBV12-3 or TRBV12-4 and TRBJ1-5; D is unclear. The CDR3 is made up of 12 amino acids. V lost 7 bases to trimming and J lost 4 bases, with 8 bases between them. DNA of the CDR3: TGTGCCAGCATGGTAGGTAATCAGCCCCAGCATTTT. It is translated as CASMVGNQPQHF.

CDR3 region: CATGRDTEAFF. As DNA, the CDR3 is TGTGCCACCGGCAGGGACACTGAAGCTTTCTTT. V usage is TRBV24-1 and J usage is TRBJ1-1, with a weak D call TRBD1 (5 bases). This CDR3 contains 11 residues. Germline lookup yields CDR1 KGHDR and CDR2 SFDVKD. V was trimmed by 9 bases and J by 3 bases, leaving 7 bases between them.

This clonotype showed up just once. CDR3 loop: CASSFQDGLEAFF. CDR3 in DNA: TGTGCCAGCAGCTTTCAAGATGGGCTAGAAGCTTTCTTT. The gene calls are TRBV5-5 and TRBJ1-1; unclear D gene. The CDR3 is made up of 13 amino acids. Deletions cut 2 bases from V and 8 bases from J, with 13 bases between. Germline V gives CDR1 SGHKS, CDR2 YYEKEE (reference sequence).

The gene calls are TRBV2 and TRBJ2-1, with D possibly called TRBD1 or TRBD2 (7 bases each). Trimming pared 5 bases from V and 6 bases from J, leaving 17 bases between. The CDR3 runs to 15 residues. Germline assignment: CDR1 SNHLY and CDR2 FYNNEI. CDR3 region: CASSTGRRGGNEQFF. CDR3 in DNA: TGTGCCAGCAGTACAGGTCGCAGGGGGGGCAATGAGCAGTTCTTC. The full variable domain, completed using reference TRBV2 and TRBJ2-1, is EPEVTQTPSHQVTQMGQEVILRCVPISNHLYFYWYRQILGQKVEFLVSFYNNEISEKSEIFDDQFSVERPDGSNFTLKIRSTKLEDSAMYFCASSTGRRGGNEQFFGPGTRLTVL.

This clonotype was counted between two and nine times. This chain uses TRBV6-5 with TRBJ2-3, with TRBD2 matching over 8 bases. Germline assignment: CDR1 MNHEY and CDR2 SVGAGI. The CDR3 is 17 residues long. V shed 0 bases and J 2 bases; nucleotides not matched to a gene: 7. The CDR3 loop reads CASSYSPGREPTDTQYF. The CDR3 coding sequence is TGTGCCAGCAGTTACTCACCCGGGAGGGAGCCCACAGATACGCAGTATTTT.

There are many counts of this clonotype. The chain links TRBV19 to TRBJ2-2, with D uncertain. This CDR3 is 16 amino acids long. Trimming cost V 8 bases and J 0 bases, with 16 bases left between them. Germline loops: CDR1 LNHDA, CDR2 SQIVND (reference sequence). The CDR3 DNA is TGTGCCAGTTGGGTAGGTGGGATTGCGAACACCGGGGAGCTGTTTTTT. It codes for CASWVGGIANTGELFF.